Below, 15 T cell receptor beta chains from the same sample are listed, as sequenced in a study of control samples from healthy donors and cancer patients. The data were produced by immunoSEQ multiplex PCR, yet TCRdb's version contains in-frame clones alone and is incomplete. The profile shows approximately 160,000 clones, 80% to 95% of them singletons. The sequencing input was blood. The receptors derive from a woman between 35 and 50 years old in good health.

The chain carries TRBV4-1 and TRBJ1-5, with 7 bases lining up with TRBD1. Germline V gene lookup returns CDR1 MGHRA and CDR2 YSYEKL. The CDR3 length is 16 residues. The V segment lost 1 base and the J segment 6 bases; nucleotides outside the gene matches: 9. CDR3 DNA sequence: TGCGCCAGCAGCCAAGTTCTACAGGGGAGAGGTCAGCCCCAGCATTTT. Translating it yields CASSQVLQGRGQPQHF.

The chain employs TRBV29-1 and TRBJ1-2; TRBD1 matches at 8 bases. The junction had 12 bases not matched to a gene; V was cut back by 6 bases and J by 6 bases. The CDR3 runs to 14 residues. CDR1 and CDR2 from the germline V gene are SQVTM and ANQGSEA. The CDR3: CSVERTGPADGYTF. The CDR3 DNA sequence: TGCAGCGTAGAAAGGACAGGGCCGGCAGATGGCTACACCTTC. Combining the CDR3 with reference TRBV29-1 and TRBJ1-2 gives the whole variable domain SAVISQKPSRDICQRGTSLTIQCQVDSQVTMMFWYRQQPGQSLTLIATANQGSEATYESGFVIDKFPISRPNLTFSTLTVSNMSPEDSSIYLCSVERTGPADGYTFGSGTRLTVV.

The J gene is TRBJ2-3, the V gene TRBV6-5, with a weak D call TRBD2 (7 bases). The V end was cut by 6 bases, the J end by 6 bases, with 19 bases between. The CDR3 runs 15 residues. Germline CDR1 MNHEY, CDR2 SVGAGI. Here the CDR3 DNA reads TGTGCCAGCAGCTGGCGGGGGCGAAACGGGGATACGCAGTATTTT. Translation gives CASSWRGRNGDTQYF.

CDR3 loop: CASSYGAGEDTQYF. The CDR3 DNA is TGTGCCAGCAGTTACGGCGCGGGGGAGGATACGCAGTATTTT. The V call is TRBV6-2 or TRBV6-3, the J call TRBJ2-3; 7 bases align to TRBD2. The germline gives CDR1 MNHEY, CDR2 SVGEGT. The junction had 5 bases not matched to a gene; V was cut back by 2 bases and J by 6 bases. The CDR3 loop spans 14 amino acids.

The chain uses TRBV5-1 and TRBJ2-1, with 9 bases aligning to TRBD2. Germline CDR1 and CDR2: SGHRS and YFSETQ. The trim removed 2 bases at V and 7 bases at J, leaving 4 bases unmatched. The CDR3 extends over 14 amino acids. Here the CDR3 reads CASSFSGGENEQFF. The CDR3 DNA is TGCGCCAGCAGCTTTAGCGGGGGAGAGAATGAGCAGTTCTTC.

The chain carries TRBV6-5 and TRBJ2-7, with TRBD2 as a possible D gene (5 bases). This CDR3 region has 14 residues. Trimming removed 10 bases from V and 1 base from J, with 17 bases in between. Germline CDR1 and CDR2: MNHEY and SVGAGI. The chain's CDR3 is CATRRESGSYEQYF. CDR3 coding DNA: TGTGCCACCCGGCGAGAGAGCGGATCCTACGAGCAGTACTTC.

The chain carries TRBV7-2 and TRBJ2-5; D is uncertain. The CDR3 is made up of 12 amino acids. V was shortened by 3 bases and J by 2 bases, with 4 bases between the two germline ends. Germline values: CDR1 SGHTA, CDR2 FQGNSA. The CDR3 loop is CASSFYQETQYF. The CDR3, as DNA: TGTGCCAGCAGCTTTTATCAAGAGACCCAGTACTTC.

The J gene is TRBJ2-7, the V gene TRBV6-5, with 8 positions matching TRBD1. CDR3 length: 16 amino acids. Germline trimming cut 0 bases from V and 4 bases from J; bases unmatched to any gene: 8. CDR1 is MNHEY and CDR2 is SVGAGI in the germline V gene. The CDR3 DNA is TGTGCCAGCAGTTACTCTGTTGCAGGGGGCGGGTACGAGCAGTACTTC. Its translation is CASSYSVAGGGYEQYF.

CDR3 nucleotide sequence: TGTGCTAGTGCCTCGAGAGGCCATCAGCCCCAGCATTTT. It yields the protein CASASRGHQPQHF. V is TRBV12-5 and J is TRBJ1-5; D uncertain. Germline CDR1 and CDR2: LGHNT and FRNRAP. The V end lost 7 bases, the J end lost 5 bases, and 12 bases lay between the germline ends. CDR3 length: 13 residues.

This clone came up a few times. The rearrangement joins TRBV3-1 (or the pseudogene TRBV3-2) to TRBJ2-6; D is ambiguous. Germline CDR1 is LGHDT and CDR2 is YNNKEL (reference sequence). CDR3 length: 17 residues. The V end was cut by 1 base, the J end by 2 bases, with 12 bases between. Here the CDR3 reads CASSQGRGRAGANVLTF. CDR3 sequence (DNA): TGTGCCAGCAGCCAAGGTCGCGGCAGAGCTGGGGCCAACGTCCTGACTTTC.

The chain has TRBV4-1 and TRBJ1-1; no clear D. The CDR3 is 14 amino acids. Trimming took 4 bases from V and 1 from J, leaving 10 bases between them. In germline, CDR1 is MGHRA, CDR2 YSYEKL. CDR3 in amino acids: CASSPAFANTEAFF. The CDR3 DNA is TGCGCCAGCAGCCCAGCCTTTGCGAACACTGAAGCTTTCTTT.

The chain couples TRBV19 to TRBJ1-6; the D gene is possibly TRBD1 (5 bases). Germline lookup yields CDR1 LNHDA and CDR2 SQIVND (reference sequence). V was clipped by 5 bases and J by 3 bases, with 11 bases between them. CDR3 length: 15 amino acids. The CDR3 loop reads CASSGGRDYNSPLHF. In DNA, the CDR3 is TGTGCCAGTAGTGGAGGCAGGGACTATAATTCACCCCTCCACTTT.

This clone was picked up one time. The rearrangement uses TRBV4-1 and TRBJ2-1; TRBD1 is a possible D gene (6 bases). Trimming took 0 bases from V and 1 from J, leaving 13 bases between them. CDR1 MGHRA and CDR2 YSYEKL come from the germline V gene. The CDR3 runs to 17 residues. CDR3: CASSQDETGLSYNEQFF. The CDR3 bases are TGCGCCAGCAGCCAAGACGAGACAGGTTTGTCCTACAATGAGCAGTTCTTC.

CDR3 sequence: CASSLPTGRNSPLHF. In DNA form, the CDR3 reads TGTGCCAGCAGTTTACCGACAGGGCGTAATTCACCCCTCCACTTT. The chain joins TRBV28 to TRBJ1-6; 7 positions agree with TRBD1. Germline CDR1 reads MDHEN; CDR2 reads SYDVKM. This CDR3 comprises 15 residues. Trimming at V came to 2 bases and at J to 6 bases, leaving 4 bases not matched to a gene.

The chain combines TRBV11-2 with TRBJ1-4; unclear D gene. Deletions cut 5 bases from V and 14 bases from J, with 12 bases between. CDR1 and CDR2 from the germline V gene are SGHAT and FQNNGV. The CDR3 is 11 amino acids. CDR3 in DNA: TGTGCCAGCAGCCCCGGCTCGCCGCTGTTTTTT. As protein: CASSPGSPLFF. Looking up the rest from reference TRBV11-2 and TRBJ1-4 gives the full variable domain: EAGVAQSPRYKIIEKRQSVAFWCNPISGHATLYWYQQILGQGPKLLIQFQNNGVVDDSQLPKDRFSAERLKGVDSTLKIQPAKLEDSAVYLCASSPGSPLFFGSGTQLSVL.